The TCR beta chain described here comes from a study of T-cell reconstitution after alpha-beta-depleted transplantation in children. As it was prepared, the TCRbeta library received unique molecular identifiers. TCRdb redid the calling of the PCR reads with MiXCR, one entry per CDR3 protein. The data contain hundreds of thousands of distinct CDR3 sequences, 10% to 15% of them singletons. Per the germline V gene, CDR1 is MNHEY and CDR2 is SVGEGT. The CDR3 consists of 11 residues. V was pared by 6 bases and J by 12 bases, with 12 bases between. The chain carries TRBV6-2 or TRBV6-3 and TRBJ2-1, with D possibly being TRBD2 (5 bases). Sequencing used PBMCs, mostly from graft donor cells, obtained 360 days after TCRalphabeta/CD19-depleted stem cell transplant. The TCR sequence derives from a male patient aged 10 to 17 who had a stem cell transplant for acute myeloid leukemia, so the T cells may come from the graft donor. The DNA of the CDR3 is TGTGCCAGCAGGATGACTATTCGGCAGTTCTTC. Its translation: CASRMTIRQFF.